The 14 T cell receptor beta chains presented below share a single source sample, sequenced in a study of OX40 agonist ivuxolimab in advanced cancers. Sequencing used immunoSEQ multiplex PCR; TCRdb keeps in-frame clones, though not all of them. This table holds more than 65,000 clones, 80% to 90% found once. Sequencing was performed on CD4+ or CD8+ T cells sorted from blood, taken in a trial of the OX40 agonist ivuxolimab. The receptors originated from an adult with an advanced solid tumor such as melanoma, head and neck, liver or kidney cancer.

The chain employs TRBV11-3 and TRBJ2-4; possibly TRBD1 or TRBD2 for D (5 bases each). The CDR3 has 13 residues. The V end was cut by 5 bases, the J end by 8 bases, with 13 bases between. CDR1 is SGHNT and CDR2 is YENEEA in the germline V gene. The CDR3 nucleotides read TGTGCCAGCAGCCGCGACATGGGGGACATTCAGTACTTC. Translation gives CASSRDMGDIQYF.

The chain combines TRBV30 with TRBJ1-4; the D gene is possibly TRBD1 (5 bases). Per the germline V gene, CDR1 is GTSNPN and CDR2 is SVGIG (reference sequence). The CDR3 is made up of 14 amino acids. V was cut by 0 bases and J by 4 bases, with 9 bases left in between. The CDR3 DNA reads as TGTGCCTGGAGTGTAGGTGGGGGTAATGAAAAACTGTTTTTT. Protein: CAWSVGGGNEKLFF.

The V call is TRBV11-2, the J call TRBJ1-2; unclear D gene. CDR3 length: 14 residues. CDR1 is SGHAT, CDR2 FQNNGV, per germline. The ends were cut back, 4 bases at V and 4 bases at J, with 13 bases in the middle. The CDR3 coding sequence is TGTGCCAGCAGCTCCCCGAGTACGGCCTATGGCTACACCTTC. Translated, it gives CASSSPSTAYGYTF.

In this sample, this clone turned up a few times. This chain connects TRBV4-3 to TRBJ1-4, with no clear D. This CDR3 comprises 14 residues. CDR1 is LGHNA, CDR2 YSLEER, per germline. Trimming left V 1 base short and J 4 bases short, with 7 bases between. The CDR3, as DNA: TGCGCCAGCAGCCAAGGGTCAGATAATGAAAAACTGTTTTTT. This encodes CASSQGSDNEKLFF.

CDR3 amino acids: CATGGQDQETQYF. The CDR3 coding sequence is TGTGCCACCGGCGGACAGGATCAAGAGACCCAGTACTTC. The gene calls are TRBV6-6 and TRBJ2-5; 7 nucleotides align to TRBD1. Germline CDR1 and CDR2: MNHNY and SVGAGI (reference sequence). J gave up 2 bases and V 10 bases, and 7 bases lay outside the gene matches. The CDR3 spans 13 residues.

The J gene is TRBJ2-3, the V gene TRBV30; 10 bases map to TRBD2. V dropped 8 bases and J dropped 6; count of bases not matched to a gene: 11. The germline CDR1 and CDR2 sequences are GTSNPN and SVGIG (reference sequence). CDR3 length: 14 amino acids. For the CDR3, the DNA is TGTGCCGGGGGGGCCCTAGCGGGGGCTGATACGCAGTATTTT. It specifies CAGGALAGADTQYF.

This clone was counted between two and nine times. One junction end disagrees with the germline gene, perhaps due to a read error. V gene TRBV7-8 combines with J gene TRBJ2-1; 9 nucleotides align to TRBD2. The CDR3 consists of 13 residues. The germline V gene has CDR1 SGHVS and CDR2 FQNEAQ. CDR3 amino acids: CASSVAGVDEQFF. The CDR3 coding sequence is TGTGCCAGCAGCGTAGCGGGAGTCGATGAGCAGTTCTTC.

The chain uses TRBV19 and TRBJ2-3, with 8 bases identical to TRBD2. CDR3 length: 16 residues. Germline loops: CDR1 LNHDA, CDR2 SQIVND (reference sequence). The J segment lost 0 bases and the V segment lost 6 bases, leaving 8 bases of the junction unmatched. CDR3 residues: CASSPGGQASTDTQYF. In DNA, the CDR3 is TGTGCCAGTAGCCCGGGGGGGCAAGCTAGCACAGATACGCAGTATTTT.

The genes are TRBV30 and TRBJ2-1; 14 bases are shared with TRBD2. The CDR3 contains 15 residues. With 4 bases clipped from V and 8 bases from J, the junction kept 7 bases outside the gene matches. Germline lookup yields CDR1 GTSNPN and CDR2 SVGIG (reference sequence). The CDR3 nucleotides are TGTGCCTGGACTGGGACTAGCGGGAGTTGGGATGAGCAGTTCTTC. This encodes CAWTGTSGSWDEQFF.

CDR3 region: CASSGSRQGASEAFF. The CDR3 DNA follows: TGCGCCAGCAGTGGGTCCAGACAGGGGGCCTCTGAAGCTTTCTTT. The J gene is TRBJ1-1, the V gene TRBV10-1; 10 nucleotides line up with TRBD1. Trimming at V came to 4 bases and at J to 6 bases, leaving 8 bases not matched to a gene. The CDR3 is 15 amino acids. CDR1 and CDR2 (germline): WNHNN, SYGVQD (reference sequence).

This clone was recorded only once. The V and J genes are TRBV6-5 and TRBJ1-2; the match to TRBD1 covers 8 bases. In germline, CDR1 is MNHEY, CDR2 SVGAGI. This CDR3 contains 15 residues. Trimming at V came to 2 bases and at J to 3 bases, leaving 5 bases not matched to a gene. The CDR3, as DNA: TGTGCCAGCAGTTACCGGCCAGGGGGCGACTATGGCTACACCTTC. Its translation: CASSYRPGGDYGYTF.

This rearrangement joins TRBV18 to TRBJ1-2; 7 nucleotides line up with TRBD1. V dropped 2 bases and J dropped 4; count of bases not matched to a gene: 7. Germline CDR1 reads KGHSH; CDR2 reads LQKENI. The CDR3 runs to 15 residues. The CDR3 bases are TGTGCCAGCTCACCATCCCGCGGACAGGCCTATGGCTACACCTTC. This encodes CASSPSRGQAYGYTF.

The gene calls are TRBV5-1 and TRBJ2-7; 7 bases map to TRBD1. The V and J ends lost 5 bases and 1 base, in that order; junction bases with no gene match: 3. Germline lookup yields CDR1 SGHRS and CDR2 YFSETQ. The CDR3 contains 13 residues. CDR3: CASSSTGSYEQYF. CDR3 DNA: TGCGCCAGCAGTTCGACAGGGTCCTACGAGCAGTACTTC.

V is TRBV30 and J is TRBJ1-4; 7 bases fit TRBD1. V dropped 3 bases and J dropped 5; count of bases not matched to a gene: 0. This CDR3 has 12 amino acids. Looked up from germline, CDR1 is GTSNPN and CDR2 is SVGIG (reference sequence). CDR3 nucleotides: TGTGCCTGGAGACAGGGGAATGAAAAACTGTTTTTT. Translating it yields CAWRQGNEKLFF.